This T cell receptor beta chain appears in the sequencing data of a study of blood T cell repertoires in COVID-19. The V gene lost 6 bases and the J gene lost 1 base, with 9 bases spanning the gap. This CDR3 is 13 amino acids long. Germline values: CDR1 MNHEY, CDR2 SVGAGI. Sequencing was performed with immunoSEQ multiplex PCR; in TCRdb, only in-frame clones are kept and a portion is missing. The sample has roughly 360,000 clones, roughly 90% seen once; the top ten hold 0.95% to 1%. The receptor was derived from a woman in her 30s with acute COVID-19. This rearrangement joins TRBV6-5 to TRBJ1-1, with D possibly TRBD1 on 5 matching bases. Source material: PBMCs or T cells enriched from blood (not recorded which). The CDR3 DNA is TGTGCCAGCAGGATGACAGCGAACACTGAAGCTTTCTTT. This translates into CASRMTANTEAFF.